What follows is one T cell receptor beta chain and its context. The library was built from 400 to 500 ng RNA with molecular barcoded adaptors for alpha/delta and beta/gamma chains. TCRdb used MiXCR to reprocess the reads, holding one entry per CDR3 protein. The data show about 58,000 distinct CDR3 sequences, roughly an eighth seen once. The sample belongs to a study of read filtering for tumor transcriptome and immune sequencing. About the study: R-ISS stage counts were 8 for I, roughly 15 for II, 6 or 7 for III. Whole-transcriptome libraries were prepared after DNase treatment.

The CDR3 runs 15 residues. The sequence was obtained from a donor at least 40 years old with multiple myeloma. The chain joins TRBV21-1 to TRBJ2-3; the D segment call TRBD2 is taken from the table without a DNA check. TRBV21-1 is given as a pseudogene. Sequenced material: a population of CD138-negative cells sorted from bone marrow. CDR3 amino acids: CASSNSGGNTDTQYF. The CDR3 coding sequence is TGTGCCAGCAGCAATAGCGGGGGAAATACAGATACGCAGTATTTT.